This TCR beta chain was obtained from a study of OX40 agonist ivuxolimab in advanced cancers. Across the study: Every 2 weeks, ivuxolimab was infused into the patients intravenously at between 0.01 and 10 mg/kg. Three patients had partial responses: one hepatocellular carcinoma, two cutaneous melanoma.

The CDR3 has 15 residues. The V and J ends lost 3 bases and 4 bases, in that order; junction bases with no gene match: 6. The germline V gene encodes CDR1 SGHRS and CDR2 YFSETQ. TCRdb's copy holds only in-frame clones and misses some; the assay was immunoSEQ multiplex PCR. The sample includes around 120,000 clones, 75% to 90% of them seen just once. The chain has TRBV5-1 and TRBJ2-7, with 11 bases identical to TRBD1. The TCR originated in an adult with an advanced solid tumor such as melanoma, head and neck, liver or kidney cancer. Sequenced material: CD4+ or CD8+ T cells sorted from blood, taken in a trial of the OX40 agonist ivuxolimab. The CDR3 reads CASSSRDRGWYEQYF. The CDR3 DNA reads as TGCGCCAGCAGCTCCCGGGACAGGGGGTGGTACGAGCAGTACTTC.